Below, 14 T cell receptor beta chains from the same sample are listed, as sequenced in a study of T-cell reconstitution after alpha-beta-depleted transplantation in children. Construction of the TCRbeta library involved unique molecular identifiers. TCRdb reanalysed the PCR reads using MiXCR and keeps one entry per CDR3 protein. The data show about 100,000 distinct CDR3 sequences, with approximately 6% seen just once and roughly 5.5% held by the top ten. Here the sequenced sample was PBMCs, mostly from graft donor cells, taken 60 days after TCRalphabeta/CD19-depleted stem cell transplant. These receptors all come from a female patient aged 2-9 years who had a stem cell transplant for Fanconi anemia, so the T cells may come from the graft donor.

This clonotype was seen at least ten times. The chain links TRBV29-1 to TRBJ2-7; D perhaps matches TRBD1 (5 bases). Per the germline V gene, CDR1 is SQVTM and CDR2 is ANQGSEA. The CDR3 has 11 amino acids. V dropped 4 bases and J dropped 2 bases, with 6 bases sitting between them. CDR3 amino acids: CSVVTAYEQYF. In DNA, the CDR3 is TGCAGCGTTGTGACAGCCTACGAGCAGTACTTC.

This clonotype showed up just a few times. The chain has TRBV6-1 and TRBJ2-5; 10 bases align to TRBD2. The CDR3 length is 14 residues. Germline CDR1 is MNHNS and CDR2 is SASEGT. J gave up 2 bases and V 6 bases, and 3 bases lay outside the gene matches. The CDR3 DNA reads as TGTGCCAGCAGCCCGACTAGCGGGCAAGAGACCCAGTACTTC. Translation: CASSPTSGQETQYF.

This clonotype appeared many times. V gene TRBV5-5 combines with J gene TRBJ2-7; the match to TRBD2 covers 8 bases. After removal of 3 bases from V and 3 bases from J, the junction contained 11 bases not matched to a gene. Germline V gives CDR1 SGHKS, CDR2 YYEKEE (reference sequence). This CDR3 contains 16 residues. CDR3 sequence reads: CASSWGDGGRNYEQYF. CDR3 nucleotide sequence: TGTGCCAGCAGCTGGGGAGATGGCGGGAGGAACTACGAGCAGTACTTC.

This clonotype showed up many times. The J gene is TRBJ1-5, the V gene TRBV19, with a weak D call TRBD1 (5 bases). The germline V and J ends were trimmed by 5 bases and 4 bases, with 12 bases remaining between them. The CDR3 spans 14 residues. Germline values: CDR1 LNHDA, CDR2 SQIVND (reference sequence). DNA of the CDR3: TGTGCCAGTAGTTCTACCGGACAAAATCAGCCCCAGCATTTT. Its translation: CASSSTGQNQPQHF.

This clonotype was counted ten times or more. V is TRBV18 and J is TRBJ1-6; no clear D. Trimming took off 0 bases at V and 7 bases at J, with 10 bases between the two ends. The CDR3 runs to 15 residues. Germline-derived CDR1 and CDR2 are KGHSH and LQKENI. The CDR3 reads CASSPPSGRNSPLHF. DNA for the CDR3: TGTGCCAGCTCACCACCGTCGGGAAGGAATTCACCCCTCCACTTT.

This clonotype was seen ten or more times. The J gene is TRBJ2-1, the V gene TRBV7-2; D is ambiguous. V was trimmed by 1 base and J by 1 base, leaving 5 bases between them. Germline V gene sequence: CDR1 SGHTA, CDR2 FQGNSA. There are 14 residues in the CDR3. The CDR3 sequence is CASSLGLSYNEQFF. CDR3 bases: TGTGCCAGCAGCTTAGGACTTTCCTACAATGAGCAGTTCTTC.

In the case of this clonotype: This could be a read error, since a much larger clone is one nucleotide away. The gene calls are TRBV12-3 or TRBV12-4 and TRBJ1-3; unclear D gene. CDR3 length equals 16 residues. The V end lost 5 bases, the J end lost 4 bases, and 18 bases lay between the germline ends. CDR3 loop: CASSPRRGLVGNTIYF. As DNA, the CDR3 is TGTGCCAGCAGTCCTCGACGGGGATTGGTCGGAAACACCATATATTTT.

At least ten counts were recorded for this clonotype. The rearrangement uses TRBV28 and TRBJ2-3, with a possible D match to TRBD2 (5 bases). CDR3 length: 13 residues. Germline CDR1 and CDR2: MDHEN and SYDVKM. V dropped 8 bases and J dropped 3 bases, with 12 bases sitting between them. The CDR3 coding sequence is TGTGCCAGCGTGGGTTCGGGGACAGATACGCAGTATTTT. Its translation is CASVGSGTDTQYF. Full variable domain (rest looked up from reference TRBV28 and TRBJ2-3): DVKVTQSSRYLVKRTGEKVFLECVQDMDHENMFWYRQDPGLGLRLIYFSYDVKMKEKGDIPEGYSVSREKKERFSLILESASTNQTSMYLCASVGSGTDTQYFGPGTRLTVL.

This clonotype was counted ten times or more. The chain has TRBV18 and TRBJ2-7; D remains ambiguous. Per the germline V gene, CDR1 is KGHSH and CDR2 is LQKENI. V was clipped by 3 bases and J by 4 bases, with 10 bases between them. This CDR3 has 13 residues. CDR3 region: CASSPFENYEQYF. CDR3 DNA sequence: TGTGCCAGCTCACCCTTTGAAAATTACGAGCAGTACTTC.

This clonotype was observed at least ten times. V gene TRBV28 combines with J gene TRBJ2-7; 11 bases line up with TRBD2. Germline values: CDR1 MDHEN, CDR2 SYDVKM. Trimming at V came to 6 bases and at J to 0 bases, leaving 7 bases not matched to a gene. The length of the CDR3 is 16 residues. The DNA for the CDR3 is TGTGCCAGCAGAGGTCTCGGGACTAGCGGCTCCTACGAGCAGTACTTC. This gives the protein CASRGLGTSGSYEQYF. The whole variable domain, filled in from reference TRBV28 and TRBJ2-7, reads DVKVTQSSRYLVKRTGEKVFLECVQDMDHENMFWYRQDPGLGLRLIYFSYDVKMKEKGDIPEGYSVSREKKERFSLILESASTNQTSMYLCASRGLGTSGSYEQYFGPGTRLTVT.

This clonotype was observed many times. CDR3 nucleotide sequence: TGCGCCAGCAGCTTTGGGCTAGCGGGAAGTGATGAGCAGTTCTTC. Protein sequence: CASSFGLAGSDEQFF. V is TRBV5-1 and J is TRBJ2-1, with 9 bases aligning to TRBD2. Germline lookup yields CDR1 SGHRS and CDR2 YFSETQ. The V and J ends lost 2 bases and 8 bases, in that order; junction bases with no gene match: 8. CDR3 size: 15 residues.

This clonotype was seen more than once but under ten times. The rearrangement joins TRBV28 to TRBJ2-3, with a tentative D call TRBD2 (6 bases). V was shortened by 6 bases and J by 7 bases, with 14 bases between the two germline ends. Germline CDR1 reads MDHEN; CDR2 reads SYDVKM. The CDR3 spans 13 residues. CDR3 protein: CASRTTRDYTQYF. The CDR3 DNA follows: TGTGCCAGCAGGACAACTAGGGACTATACGCAGTATTTT.

This clonotype came up many times. The chain recombines TRBV12-3 or TRBV12-4 with TRBJ2-7; D unresolved. V was pared by 6 bases and J by 2 bases, with 20 bases between. The CDR3 has 16 amino acids. The CDR3, as DNA: TGTGCCAGCAGCCCAGGTACGTCTGGCGGTGCCTACGAGCAGTACTTC. Translated: CASSPGTSGGAYEQYF.

This clonotype was detected ten times or more. The rearrangement uses TRBV20-1 and TRBJ1-5; no clear D. With 0 bases removed from V and 3 bases from J, the gap between germline ends came to 18 bases. CDR3 length: 17 amino acids. The germline CDR1 and CDR2 sequences are DFQATT and SNEGSKA (reference sequence). CDR3 amino acids: CSARDSSQPWDNQPQHF. The CDR3 nucleotides read TGCAGTGCTAGAGATTCCTCACAGCCCTGGGACAATCAGCCCCAGCATTTT.